What follows is one T cell receptor beta chain and its context. The repertoire was sequenced with immunoSEQ multiplex PCR; TCRdb's copy has only in-frame clones and lacks some. This table holds thousands of clones, over 80% found once. The data belong to a study of T cell repertoires in ileal Crohn's disease. Trimming removed 7 bases from V and 5 bases from J; junction bases left unmatched: 9. This CDR3 is 14 amino acids long. CDR1 is SNHLY and CDR2 is FYNNEI in the germline V gene. The receptor comes from an adult with Crohn's disease. J is TRBJ1-2 and V is TRBV2; 8 bases fit TRBD1. Sequencing input: ileal tissue. CDR3 residues: CASTAGRGRYGYTF. CDR3 sequence (DNA): TGTGCCAGCACAGCGGGCAGGGGGCGATATGGCTACACCTTC.